This TCR beta chain was profiled in a study of shared clonotypes between healthy human individuals (TCRdb year 2020). Concerning the study at large: The cohort included three men and a couple of women between 18 and 49 years of age. For each donor, three plates each were used for CD4 naive and CD4 memory, two plates were used for CD8 naive, and one plate was used for CD8 memory. To estimate repertoire size and how much clonotype sharing occurs between individuals, the study deeply sequenced the blood TCR repertoires of roughly 5 healthy adults. Libraries were prepared and TCR repertoires were sequenced by different laboratories using diverse techniques, in order to increase sequencing depth and limit assay-specific biases. Between about 0.9 and 8.9 billion PBMCs per donor were obtained by leukapheresis.

TCR CDR3 regions were amplified from genomic DNA by multiplex PCR using the deep immunoSEQ assay. Extracted genomic DNA from each cell subset was spread evenly across all wells of several immunoSEQ 96-well plates, with each plate serving as a replicate. Each replicate PCR for sorted subsets received around 200 ng genomic DNA, equal to roughly 29,000 T cell genomes. The purified libraries were quantified using a Qubit 3.0 fluorometer, sized with a Bioanalyzer 2100, and then quantified again using the KAPA Library Quantification kit. A separate single-read 150-cycle Illumina NextSeq 550 flow cell was used to sequence each immunoSEQ 96-well plate. In the paper's pipeline: Because the immunoSEQ output included only junctional sequences and no quality scores, the filtering could not be the same as the filtering used for full-length reads. Sequences were annotated with PyIR, a Python wrapper for IgBLAST v1.9, using IMGT germline references to assign V/J genes and CDR3. Reads with weak V/J assignments (E-value above 1e-6), missing CDR3, stop codons, out-of-frame junctions, or ambiguous translated residues were removed. V3J clonotypes were defined as sequences sharing the same inferred V gene, J gene, and CDR3 amino acid sequence. The percentage overlap between two repertoires was calculated by dividing the number of shared unique clonotypes by the size of the smaller repertoire. RTK rarefaction, the Chao1 estimator, and Recon v2.1 estimates of unobserved clonotypes were used to assess repertoire richness. OLGA was used to compute generation probabilities for all TCRbeta clonotypes that the gDNA method yielded from a handful of donors. Entries here come from immuneACCESS through TCRdb and include only in-frame sequences with V and J called. Some clones fail to appear in such tables; in the studies checked, an unresolved V gene covers under half of the shortfall, and the cause of the remainder is unknown. Clone size and V and J calls were adopted from that table, with D and trimming inferred from the DNA. In all, the sample holds 2 million to 2.5 million clones, and 90% to 95% of those were seen once. Under 0.45% of the sample is in the top ten clones.

The donors were healthy, HIV-negative adults with no recently reported acute infections or vaccinations. All donors were Caucasian adults living in Nashville, Tennessee, USA. CD4+ T cells were enriched by magnetic negative selection; naive cells were then positively selected on CD45RA, and the negative fraction formed the memory subset. Blood was obtained by leukapheresis, after which PBMCs were separated by Ficoll-Histopaque density gradient centrifugation and cryopreserved in liquid nitrogen vapor phase. Purity and quantity of every magnetically sorted T cell population were checked by analytical flow cytometry. From each sorted fraction, genomic DNA was isolated and quantified by UV absorbance on a Nanodrop 2000c. Note on this clone: Its binding antigen is unknown. There are no base qualities to consult, and no much larger clone falls within one base.

What the study reported, not specific to this receptor: Sampling was restricted to blood, and TCR repertoires in tissue are likely to differ from TCR repertoires in blood. Pairwise subsampling led to the expectation that sequencing depth would affect the degree of clonotype sharing among donors. When a handful of donors were compared, the shared fraction of clonotypes was around 5% for naive CD4, 3% to 4% for naive CD8, about 2.4% for memory CD4, and 0.35% to 0.4% for memory CD8. Naive subsets generally had larger estimated clonotype richness than memory subsets did. Compared with non-shared clonotypes, the clonotypes found in all four sorted-subset donors had higher generation probabilities. Incomplete sequencing was indicated by rarefaction of sorted-subset datasets, despite the large sequencing depth. The small number of donors limited the genetic and exposure-history diversity represented.

Sequenced material: naive CD4+ T cells from PBMCs. The meaning of the sample's cell subset or site label: CD45RA+ positively selected. This clonotype originated in a man aged 18 to 29 in good health. Some clones in this sample may be carry-over from other donors' samples.

The nucleotide sequence reads as follows: TGCAGCGTCAACAGGGGGAAAGGCTACACCTTC. The translation is CSVNRGKGYTF. The sequence joins TRBV29-1 to TRBJ1-2; TRBD1 aligns with 8 central bases. The germline V gene provides CDR1 SQVTM and CDR2 ANQGSEA. Germline trimming amounts to 6 bases on V and 8 bases on J, with 5 as the count of junction bases outside the gene matches. From cysteine to phenylalanine, the CDR3 is 11 amino acids long. CDR3 DNA is the only sequence kept; it has 33 bases, read in frame from the first base.